The 30 T cell receptor beta chains reported below all come from one sample, sequenced in a study of control samples from healthy donors and cancer patients. Some clones are missing from TCRdb's copy, which holds only in-frame ones; the method was immunoSEQ multiplex PCR. The sample lists about 150,000 clones; 80% to 95% were seen once. The sequenced material came from blood. These receptors were obtained from a young man in good health.

This rearrangement joins TRBV10-2 to TRBJ1-5; a possible D gene is TRBD1 (6 bases). V shed 2 bases and J shed 6 bases, with 11 bases lying between them. Germline V gene lookup returns CDR1 WSHSY and CDR2 SAAADI. This CDR3 is 14 amino acids long. CDR3 residues: CASSEVGGLQPQHF. CDR3 in DNA: TGCGCCAGCAGTGAGGTAGGGGGGCTTCAGCCCCAGCATTTT.

The genes are TRBV12-3 or TRBV12-4 and TRBJ1-4, with a tentative D call TRBD1 (5 bases). The CDR3 spans 13 residues. Deletions cut 10 bases from V and 7 bases from J, with 16 bases between. CDR3 sequence reads: CATGGVFGEKLFF. The CDR3 nucleotides are TGTGCCACGGGAGGGGTATTTGGTGAAAAACTGTTTTTT.

This clone was detected once. This rearrangement joins TRBV6-2 or TRBV6-3 to TRBJ2-1; D call uncertain. CDR3 size: 14 residues. V lost 3 bases to trimming and J lost 3 bases, with 9 bases between them. CDR1 MNHEY and CDR2 SVGEGT come from the germline V gene. Written as DNA, the CDR3 is TGTGCCAGCAGTTATATTGGGAACTACAATGAGCAGTTCTTC. Translated: CASSYIGNYNEQFF.

The CDR3 nucleotides are TGTGCCTGGGACAGTCTTTATGGCTACACCTTC. It codes for CAWDSLYGYTF. The chain is built from TRBV30 and TRBJ1-2, with D perhaps matching TRBD1 (5 bases). The CDR3 runs 11 residues. In germline, CDR1 is GTSNPN, CDR2 SVGIG (reference sequence). Trimming took 5 bases from V and 5 from J, leaving 9 bases between them.

The V call is TRBV6-5, the J call TRBJ2-3; D is unresolved. The CDR3 runs 13 residues. CDR1 MNHEY and CDR2 SVGAGI come from the germline V gene. Trimming left V 7 bases short and J 8 bases short, with 16 bases between. The CDR3 DNA reads as TGTGCCAGCACCTACACGCCTCAAAGTACGCAGTATTTT. Residues: CASTYTPQSTQYF.

J is TRBJ1-2 and V is TRBV12-3 or TRBV12-4, with 8 bases aligning to TRBD1. The CDR3 contains 13 residues. V was clipped by 6 bases and J by 4 bases; unmatched bases: 4. The CDR3 protein is CASSADRGYGYTF. In DNA, the CDR3 is TGTGCCAGCAGCGCCGACAGGGGCTATGGCTACACCTTC.

The chain recombines TRBV7-2 with TRBJ2-6, with D unclear. V shed 1 base and J shed 0 bases, with 7 bases lying between them. Germline V gives CDR1 SGHTA, CDR2 FQGNSA. The CDR3 has 16 residues. The CDR3 sequence is CASSLVGLSGANVLTF. In DNA form, the CDR3 reads TGTGCCAGCAGCTTAGTGGGTCTCTCTGGGGCCAACGTCCTGACTTTC.

The CDR3 protein is CASSEERAGETQYF. In DNA form, the CDR3 reads TGTGCCAGCAGTGAAGAAAGGGCCGGGGAGACCCAGTACTTC. The rearrangement joins TRBV2 to TRBJ2-5, with D unresolved. This CDR3 region has 14 residues. Looked up from germline, CDR1 is SNHLY and CDR2 is FYNNEI. The V end lost 1 base, the J end lost 5 bases, and 11 bases lay between the germline ends.

The chain is built from TRBV9 and TRBJ1-2; D is possibly TRBD1 (6 bases). Germline CDR1 is SGDLS and CDR2 is YYNGEE. The CDR3 totals 15 residues. Trimming left V 3 bases short and J 5 bases short, with 17 bases between. Here the CDR3 DNA reads TGTGCCAGCAGCGCTGCGGGGGGGCTACGGTATGGCTACACCTTC. It codes for CASSAAGGLRYGYTF.

The chain links TRBV10-3 to TRBJ2-6, with D perhaps TRBD2 (5 bases). V lost 10 bases and J 1 base, leaving 26 bases between the germline ends. In germline, CDR1 is ENHRY, CDR2 SYGVKD. This CDR3 is built from 19 residues. CDR3 in amino acids: CATLNPTGSLRSGANVLTF. The CDR3 nucleotides are TGTGCCACCCTAAACCCGACGGGAAGTCTTAGGTCTGGGGCCAACGTCCTGACTTTC.

A single count supports this clone. The chain recombines TRBV5-4 with TRBJ2-3; D is unclear. Germline loops: CDR1 SGHNT, CDR2 YYREEE (reference sequence). The CDR3 length is 14 residues. V was cut by 0 bases and J by 4 bases, with 9 bases left in between. The DNA for the CDR3 is TGTGCCAGCAGCTTGGCTAGGAGCGCAGATACGCAGTATTTT. It translates to CASSLARSADTQYF.

The chain combines TRBV6-4 with TRBJ2-3; 8 bases are a match to TRBD1. The CDR3 is 15 residues long. CDR1 MRHNA and CDR2 SNTAGT come from the germline V gene. The J segment lost 4 bases and the V segment lost 0 bases, leaving 3 bases of the junction unmatched. The CDR3 DNA is TGTGCCAGCAGTGACTCGCCAGGGGGCGCAGATACGCAGTATTTT. Translated, it gives CASSDSPGGADTQYF.

This sequence joins TRBV10-3 and TRBJ2-7; D ambiguous. Germline CDR1 reads ENHRY; CDR2 reads SYGVKD. The CDR3 has 13 amino acids. V lost 6 bases and J lost 0, with 9 bases in between. CDR3 protein: CAIRSDSSYEQYF. The CDR3 DNA is TGTGCCATCAGGTCCGATAGCTCCTACGAGCAGTACTTC.

This clone was seen a handful of times. The chain joins TRBV21-1 to TRBJ2-7; the DNA was not used to check the table's D call, TRBD2. TRBV21-1 is marked as a pseudogene. This CDR3 has 14 amino acids. CDR3 nucleotides: TGTGCCAGCAGCATGGTCCTCACCGGCTACGAGCAGTACTTC. Residues: CASSMVLTGYEQYF.

For this clone: The same CDR3 can be traced to other DNA sequences in this sample. The rearrangement links TRBV4-1 to TRBJ1-2; possible D gene TRBD1, 5 bases. The CDR3 contains 13 residues. The V gene lost 8 bases and the J gene lost 5 bases, with 15 bases spanning the gap. Germline lookup yields CDR1 MGHRA and CDR2 YSYEKL. This CDR3 is CASGTGGEYGYTF. CDR3 bases: TGCGCCAGCGGAACAGGAGGGGAATATGGCTACACCTTC.

The V and J genes are TRBV4-1 and TRBJ1-4; no firm D call. Germline V CDR1 and CDR2: MGHRA, YSYEKL. V was clipped by 4 bases and J by 3 bases, with 12 bases between them. The CDR3 totals 15 residues. CDR3 nucleotide sequence: TGCGCCAGCAGCCCTTACACCGGACCTAATGAAAAACTGTTTTTT. Amino acids: CASSPYTGPNEKLFF.

This clone was observed once. This sequence joins TRBV12-3 or TRBV12-4 and TRBJ1-4; D gene ambiguous. This CDR3 spans 12 amino acids. The V and J ends lost 5 bases and 3 bases respectively, with 4 bases between them. The chain's CDR3 is CASSPSNEKLFF. Written as DNA, the CDR3 is TGTGCCAGCAGTCCCTCTAATGAAAAACTGTTTTTT.

The chain carries TRBV7-6 and TRBJ2-1, with D uncertain. The CDR3 totals 11 residues. With 1 base removed from V and 8 bases from J, the gap between germline ends came to 3 bases. Germline CDR1 reads SGHVS; CDR2 reads FNYEAQ. CDR3 nucleotide sequence: TGTGCCAGCAGCTTAGGTGATGAGCAGTTCTTC. Protein: CASSLGDEQFF.

The gene calls are TRBV24-1 and TRBJ2-1, with D hard to call. V was clipped by 0 bases and J by 0 bases, with 8 bases between them. Germline V lookup: CDR1 KGHDR, CDR2 SFDVKD. The CDR3 has 16 residues. The CDR3 loop reads CATSDLDGRSYNEQFF. The DNA of the CDR3 is TGTGCCACCAGTGATTTGGATGGGCGCTCCTACAATGAGCAGTTCTTC.

To note about this clone: One junction end disagrees with the germline gene, perhaps due to a read error. The CDR3 spells CASSDVQRAVSGVF. The CDR3 bases are TGTGCCAGCAGTGACGTACAGCGAGCGGTGTCAGGAGTCTTT. This chain connects TRBV6-1 to TRBJ1-1; no clear D gene. The germline gives CDR1 MNHNS, CDR2 SASEGT. The CDR3 spans 14 residues.

The gene calls are TRBV19 and TRBJ1-5; 8 bases match TRBD1. The junction had 9 bases not matched to a gene; V was cut back by 6 bases and J by 5 bases. Germline assignment: CDR1 LNHDA and CDR2 SQIVND (reference sequence). The CDR3 has 15 amino acids. The CDR3 region has the DNA TGTGCCAGTAGATGGACAGGGAGAGGCCATCAGCCCCAGCATTTT. As protein: CASRWTGRGHQPQHF.

This chain links TRBV9 with TRBJ2-7, with D hard to call. V shed 3 bases and J shed 3 bases, with 10 bases lying between them. From germline, CDR1 is SGDLS and CDR2 YYNGEE. This CDR3 contains 13 residues. The CDR3 DNA follows: TGTGCCAGCAGCGGAGGCGAAAGCTACGAGCAGTACTTC. Protein: CASSGGESYEQYF. Complete variable domain (other parts from reference TRBV9 and TRBJ2-7): DSGVTQTPKHLITATGQRVTLRCSPRSGDLSVYWYQQSLDQGLQFLIQYYNGEERAKGNILERFSAQQFPDLHSELNLSSLELGDSALYFCASSGGESYEQYFGPGTRLTVT.

V usage is TRBV6-6 and J usage is TRBJ2-7, with TRBD1 identical over 8 bases. Trimming removed 8 bases from V and 5 bases from J; junction bases left unmatched: 8. The V gene's germline CDR1 is MNHNY and CDR2 SVGAGI (reference sequence). CDR3 length: 13 residues. CDR3 DNA: TGTGCCAGCGGACAGGGAGGTCCCCACGAGCAGTACTTC. Its translation is CASGQGGPHEQYF.

The genes are TRBV7-9 and TRBJ2-5; 7 nucleotides agree with TRBD2. Trimming removed 5 bases from V and 5 bases from J; junction bases left unmatched: 8. CDR1 is SEHNR, CDR2 FQNEAQ, per germline (reference sequence). This CDR3 has 14 residues. This chain's CDR3 is CASSVTRDYETQYF. The CDR3 DNA sequence: TGTGCCAGCAGCGTAACCCGGGACTATGAGACCCAGTACTTC.

This chain links TRBV10-3 with TRBJ2-7; D is uncertain. Germline CDR1 ENHRY, CDR2 SYGVKD. The V end was cut by 4 bases, the J end by 4 bases, with 5 bases between. The CDR3 is made up of 11 amino acids. The CDR3: CAISATYEQYF. The CDR3 DNA is TGTGCCATCAGTGCAACTTACGAGCAGTACTTC.

V usage is TRBV7-6 and J usage is TRBJ2-1, with D possibly being TRBD2 (6 bases). CDR3 size: 15 residues. Trimming cost V 2 bases and J 6 bases, with 14 bases left between them. From germline, CDR1 is SGHVS and CDR2 FNYEAQ. The DNA for the CDR3 is TGTGCCAGCAGCTTACAACCTAGCGCCACCAATGAGCAGTTCTTC. Translating gives CASSLQPSATNEQFF.

The gene calls are TRBV6-6 and TRBJ2-7; TRBD1 matches 9 bases. CDR3 length: 14 residues. Germline CDR1 and CDR2: MNHNY and SVGAGI (reference sequence). V was pared by 6 bases and J by 4 bases, with 7 bases of the junction left unmatched. This CDR3 is CASRPGTGPYEQYF. The CDR3 DNA is TGTGCCAGCAGGCCCGGGACAGGGCCGTACGAGCAGTACTTC.

The chain recombines TRBV5-6 with TRBJ2-3; no reliable D call. Germline V gene sequence: CDR1 SGHDT, CDR2 YYEEEE. V was pared by 0 bases and J by 0 bases, with 14 bases between. The CDR3 runs to 17 residues. CDR3 nucleotides: TGTGCCAGCAGCTTGGTGGGGTTGTTGGCTAGCACAGATACGCAGTATTTT. It is translated as CASSLVGLLASTDTQYF.

The genes are TRBV7-2 and TRBJ1-4, with D possibly TRBD1 on 5 matching bases. Germline CDR1 reads SGHTA; CDR2 reads FQGNSA. The germline V and J ends were trimmed by 1 base and 0 bases, with 9 bases remaining between them. The CDR3 runs 16 residues. The CDR3: CASSLGGSPTNEKLFF. CDR3 bases: TGTGCCAGCAGCTTAGGGGGGAGCCCAACTAATGAAAAACTGTTTTTT.

This sequence joins TRBV12-3 or TRBV12-4 and TRBJ2-2; the match to TRBD1 covers 8 bases. This CDR3 is built from 13 residues. The CDR3 region has the DNA TGTGTCACAGGGGGGTCGGACACCGGGGAGCTGTTTTTT. It yields the protein CVTGGSDTGELFF.